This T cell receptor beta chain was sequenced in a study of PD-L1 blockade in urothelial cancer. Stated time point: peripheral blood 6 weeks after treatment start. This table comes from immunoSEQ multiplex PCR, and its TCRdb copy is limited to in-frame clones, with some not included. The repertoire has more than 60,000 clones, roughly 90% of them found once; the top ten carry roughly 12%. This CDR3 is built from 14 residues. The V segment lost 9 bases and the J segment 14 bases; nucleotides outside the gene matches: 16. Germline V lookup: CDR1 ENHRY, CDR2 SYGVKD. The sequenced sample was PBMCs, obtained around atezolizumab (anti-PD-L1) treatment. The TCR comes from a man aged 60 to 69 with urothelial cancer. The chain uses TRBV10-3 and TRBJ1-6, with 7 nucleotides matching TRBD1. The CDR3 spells CAIGRDSRKSTLHF. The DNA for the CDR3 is TGTGCCATTGGCCGGGACAGCCGTAAATCGACCCTCCACTTT.